This is a list of T cell receptor beta chains from one sample in a study of blood T cell repertoires in COVID-19. Sequencing was performed with immunoSEQ multiplex PCR; in TCRdb, only in-frame clones are kept and a portion is missing. In the table there are some 83,000 clones, about 87% of which are singletons. The sequencing sample was made of peripheral blood. The receptors derive from a man aged 55 to 70 with acute or convalescent COVID-19. CDR3s include the opening cysteine and the closing phenylalanine or tryptophan. The order of the fields is V gene, clone size, D gene, J gene, CDR3 length, CDR3 DNA, CDR3 protein. D genes are given only for firm matches. Rows give clone size only sometimes, using once, few, many, or a class for an expanded clone.

V: TRBV4-1; size: NA; D: NA; J: TRBJ1-5; length: 16; DNA: TGCGCCAGCAGCCAAGATCAGGTAGGGGGGGGTCAGCCCCAGCATTTT; CDR3: CASSQDQVGGGQPQHF
V: TRBV7-2; size: NA; D: NA; J: TRBJ1-4; length: 14; DNA: TGTGCCAGCAGCTTATCTGGGGGACACGAAAAACTGTTTTTT; CDR3: CASSLSGGHEKLFF
V: TRBV6-5; size: NA; D: NA; J: TRBJ1-2; length: 15; DNA: TGTGCCAGCAGTTACTCAGGCGGGGTTCCCTATGGCTACACCTTC; CDR3: CASSYSGGVPYGYTF
V: TRBV4-1; size: few; D: NA; J: TRBJ1-1; length: 14; DNA: TGCGCCAGCAGCCAAGATACAGGGCGCACTGAAGCTTTCTTT; CDR3: CASSQDTGRTEAFF
V: TRBV18; size: NA; D: TRBD1; J: TRBJ1-1; length: 14; DNA: TGTGCCAGCTCACCGACAGGGTTGGACACTGAAGCTTTCTTT; CDR3: CASSPTGLDTEAFF
V: TRBV28; size: few; D: TRBD1; J: TRBJ2-7; length: 12; DNA: TGTGCCAGCAGCGGGACAGCAGGGGAGCAGTACTTC; CDR3: CASSGTAGEQYF
V: TRBV5-1; size: NA; D: TRBD1; J: TRBJ1-6; length: 14; DNA: TGCGCCAGCAGCTTGTCTCAGGGGGACTCACCCCTCCACTTT; CDR3: CASSLSQGDSPLHF
V: TRBV2; size: NA; D: TRBD1; J: TRBJ2-5; length: 15; DNA: TGTGCCAGCAGCGCTGGGACAGGGTGGTCGGAGACCCAGTACTTC; CDR3: CASSAGTGWSETQYF
V: TRBV2; size: NA; D: TRBD1; J: TRBJ1-5; length: 15; DNA: TGTGCCAGCAGTCCACAGGGGGCAGGAGGACAGCCCCAGCATTTT; CDR3: CASSPQGAGGQPQHF
V: TRBV19; size: NA; D: NA; J: TRBJ2-6; length: 17; DNA: TGTGCCAGTAGGGCCGCACAGCCCAGCTCTGGGGCCAACGTCCTGACTTTC; CDR3: CASRAAQPSSGANVLTF
V: TRBV28; size: NA; D: NA; J: TRBJ2-6; length: 15; DNA: TGTGCCAGCAGGGTTCAGGGTTCTGGGGCCAACGTCCTGACTTTC; CDR3: CASRVQGSGANVLTF
V: TRBV19; size: once; D: NA; J: TRBJ1-6; length: 17; DNA: TGTGCCAGTAGTCGGGCAGCTGGGGCAGGGGATAATTCACCCCTCCACTTT; CDR3: CASSRAAGAGDNSPLHF
V: TRBV6-2/TRBV6-3; size: few; D: NA; J: TRBJ2-3; length: 16; DNA: TGTGCCAGCAGTACCCCGCCCAGGGCTAGCACAGATACGCAGTATTTT; CDR3: CASSTPPRASTDTQYF
V: TRBV10-3; size: NA; D: NA; J: TRBJ1-5; length: 12; DNA: TGTGCCATCAGTGGGAACCGGGAGCCCCAGCATTTT; CDR3: CAISGNREPQHF
V: TRBV6-5; size: NA; D: TRBD2; J: TRBJ2-1; length: 15; DNA: TGTGCCAGCGGTAATAGCGGGAGCTCCTACAATGAGCAGTTCTTC; CDR3: CASGNSGSSYNEQFF
V: TRBV3-1/TRBV3-2; size: NA; D: TRBD1; J: TRBJ2-7; length: 16; DNA: TGTGCCAGCAGCCAACTGACAGGGGGTATTTCCTACGAGCAGTACTTC; CDR3: CASSQLTGGISYEQYF
V: TRBV7-9; size: NA; D: NA; J: TRBJ2-3; length: 17; DNA: TGTGCCAGCAGCCCCCTTGCGGCAGGGCTTAGCACAGATACGCAGTATTTT; CDR3: CASSPLAAGLSTDTQYF
V: TRBV3-1/TRBV3-2; size: NA; D: TRBD2; J: TRBJ2-1; length: 15; DNA: TGTGCCAGCAGCCAATATCCAGCGGGAGTCAATGAGCAGTTCTTC; CDR3: CASSQYPAGVNEQFF
V: TRBV10-2; size: NA; D: TRBD1; J: TRBJ2-7; length: 15; DNA: TGCGCCAGCAGTTTAAGGGGACAGGGTGGGTACGAGCAGTACTTC; CDR3: CASSLRGQGGYEQYF
V: TRBV28; size: once; D: TRBD1; J: TRBJ2-4; length: 15; DNA: TGTGCCAGCACCGGGACAGGGCTAGCCAAAAACATTCAGTACTTC; CDR3: CASTGTGLAKNIQYF
V: TRBV28; size: NA; D: TRBD1; J: TRBJ1-2; length: 13; DNA: TGTGCCAGCAGGGGAGGGACAGGTTTAGGCTACACCTTC; CDR3: CASRGGTGLGYTF
V: TRBV27; size: few; D: NA; J: TRBJ2-2; length: 16; DNA: TGTGCCAGCAAAGATCAGTACTACGATGGGACCGGGGAGCTGTTTTTT; CDR3: CASKDQYYDGTGELFF
V: TRBV5-1; size: NA; D: TRBD2; J: TRBJ2-5; length: 14; DNA: TGCGCCAGCAGCGCCCAGACTAGCGGAGAGACCCAGTACTTC; CDR3: CASSAQTSGETQYF
V: TRBV5-1; size: NA; D: TRBD1; J: TRBJ1-4; length: 15; DNA: TGCGCCAGCAGCTTTAGGACAGGGAAGGACGAAAAACTGTTTTTT; CDR3: CASSFRTGKDEKLFF
V: TRBV6-5; size: NA; D: TRBD1; J: TRBJ1-4; length: 15; DNA: TGTGCCAGCAGTTACTCGGGACAGGGGAGAGAAAAACTGTTTTTT; CDR3: CASSYSGQGREKLFF
V: TRBV12-3/TRBV12-4; size: few; D: TRBD1; J: TRBJ2-7; length: 13; DNA: TGTGCCAGCAGTTGGACAGGGGTCTACGAGCAGTACTTC; CDR3: CASSWTGVYEQYF
V: TRBV19; size: NA; D: NA; J: TRBJ2-1; length: 11; DNA: TGTGCCACCCTAGGATGGAATGAGCAGTTCTTC; CDR3: CATLGWNEQFF
V: TRBV5-8; size: NA; D: NA; J: TRBJ2-7; length: 12; DNA: TGTGCCAGCAGCTTAGGGAGTCTCGAGCAGTACTTC; CDR3: CASSLGSLEQYF
V: TRBV7-2; size: few; D: NA; J: TRBJ2-7; length: 13; DNA: TGTGCCAGCAGCTTAGACAGAGGGTACGAGCAGTACTTC; CDR3: CASSLDRGYEQYF
V: TRBV5-4; size: NA; D: NA; J: TRBJ2-2; length: 15; DNA: TGTGCCAGCAGCTTGGCGGGGGGACACATCGGGGAGCTGTTTTTT; CDR3: CASSLAGGHIGELFF
V: TRBV7-9; size: NA; D: TRBD1; J: TRBJ1-3; length: 15; DNA: TGTGCCAGCAGCCGGGACAGGGGGCAGGGAAACACCATATATTTT; CDR3: CASSRDRGQGNTIYF
V: TRBV3-1/TRBV3-2; size: once; D: NA; J: TRBJ1-6; length: 19; DNA: TGTGCCAGCAGCCAAGAGGGGGTGCGGGGTCTGAAGGTAGATTCACCCCTCCACTTT; CDR3: CASSQEGVRGLKVDSPLHF
V: TRBV11-2; size: NA; D: TRBD2; J: TRBJ2-3; length: 17; DNA: TGTGCCAGCAGCTTCTTTGGACTAGCGGGAGACACAGATACGCAGTATTTT; CDR3: CASSFFGLAGDTDTQYF
V: TRBV29-1; size: NA; D: NA; J: TRBJ2-7; length: 13; DNA: TGCAGCGTGTACAGCGGCGCGGCCCACGAGCAGTACTTC; CDR3: CSVYSGAAHEQYF
V: TRBV7-9; size: NA; D: TRBD1; J: TRBJ1-2; length: 14; DNA: TGTGCCAGCAGCTTAGAAGGGACAGGGGGCGGCTACACCTTC; CDR3: CASSLEGTGGGYTF
V: TRBV27; size: NA; D: NA; J: TRBJ2-2; length: 15; DNA: TGTGCCAGCAGTTTTGGCAGGGGTAACACCGGGGAGCTGTTTTTT; CDR3: CASSFGRGNTGELFF
V: TRBV11-3; size: NA; D: TRBD2; J: TRBJ2-1; length: 14; DNA: TGTGCCCACCTGGCGGGAGCGAGTATCTATGAGCAGTTCTTC; CDR3: CAHLAGASIYEQFF
V: TRBV19; size: NA; D: NA; J: TRBJ1-1; length: 13; DNA: TGTGCCAGTAGCTCACAGGTTAACACTGAAGCTTTCTTT; CDR3: CASSSQVNTEAFF
V: TRBV11-2; size: NA; D: TRBD2; J: TRBJ2-7; length: 18; DNA: TGTGCCAGCAGCAAACGGACAAAAACCGGGACTAGCGGGTCCGAGCAGTACTTC; CDR3: CASSKRTKTGTSGSEQYF
V: TRBV5-5; size: NA; D: NA; J: TRBJ1-1; length: 16; DNA: TGTGCCAGCAGCTGGGGGGGTGCAGGGCTTAACACTGAAGCTTTCTTT; CDR3: CASSWGGAGLNTEAFF
V: TRBV24-1; size: NA; D: TRBD1; J: TRBJ1-5; length: 16; DNA: TGTGCCACCAGTGACCAGGACAGGGGGTGGGTTCAGCCCCAGCATTTT; CDR3: CATSDQDRGWVQPQHF
V: TRBV19; size: NA; D: NA; J: TRBJ2-7; length: 12; DNA: TGTGCCAGTAGGAGTCCCCGCTTGGAGCAGTACTTC; CDR3: CASRSPRLEQYF
V: TRBV4-1; size: NA; D: NA; J: TRBJ1-1; length: 13; DNA: TGCGCCAGCAGCCAAGATCCGGACACTGAAGCTTTCTTT; CDR3: CASSQDPDTEAFF
V: TRBV27; size: NA; D: TRBD2; J: TRBJ2-2; length: 16; DNA: TGTGCCAGCAGTACGGAACTAGCGGGAGTAGCCGGGGAGCTGTTTTTT; CDR3: CASSTELAGVAGELFF
V: TRBV4-1; size: NA; D: TRBD2; J: TRBJ2-5; length: 16; DNA: TGCGCCAGCAGCCAAACAGCACTAGCGGGAGTTCGGGCCCAGTACTTC; CDR3: CASSQTALAGVRAQYF